Shown below are 28 T cell receptor beta chains from a single sample sequenced in a study of blood T cell repertoires in COVID-19. This table comes from immunoSEQ multiplex PCR, and its TCRdb copy is limited to in-frame clones, with some not included. The data hold just over 300,000 clones, with approximately 90% observed a single time. The sample was PBMCs or T cells enriched from blood (not recorded which). Receptors were obtained from a man younger than 40 who had recovered from COVID-19.

The chain joins TRBV11-3 to TRBJ2-7, with 7 bases aligning to TRBD1. CDR3 length equals 14 residues. Germline V CDR1 and CDR2: SGHNT, YENEEA. V shed 5 bases, J shed 2 bases, and the junction held 6 bases outside the gene matches. Here the CDR3 DNA reads TGTGCCAGCAGCCCTCCTGGGACAGCCTACGAGCAGTACTTC. As protein: CASSPPGTAYEQYF.

This chain joins TRBV21-1 and TRBJ2-1; no DNA check was done on the table's D call, TRBD2. TRBV21-1 is a pseudogene locus. CDR3 length: 20 amino acids. Here the CDR3 DNA reads TGTGCCAGCAGCCCCCGGGGGGGACTAGCGGGGGGGCCGGTCGCAATGAAGCAGTTCTTC. This sequence encodes CASSPRGGLAGGPVAMKQFF.

The rearrangement uses TRBV18 and TRBJ2-2; D unresolved. With 3 bases removed from V and 1 base from J, the gap between germline ends came to 6 bases. Germline CDR1 KGHSH, CDR2 LQKENI. This CDR3 contains 14 residues. DNA for the CDR3: TGTGCCAGCTCACCGGTGAGGAACACCGGGGAGCTGTTTTTT. Translated: CASSPVRNTGELFF.

This chain connects TRBV4-1 to TRBJ1-2, with D perhaps TRBD1 (6 bases). The germline gives CDR1 MGHRA, CDR2 YSYEKL. V lost 8 bases and J lost 5, with 21 bases in between. The CDR3 consists of 15 residues. The CDR3 is CASGNYYRDIYGYTF. The CDR3 DNA reads as TGCGCCAGCGGAAACTATTACAGGGACATTTATGGCTACACCTTC.

The chain combines TRBV5-5 with TRBJ2-7; D not certain. Trimming took off 0 bases at V and 1 base at J, with 8 bases between the two ends. The CDR3 runs 14 residues. CDR1 and CDR2 from the germline V gene are SGHKS and YYEKEE (reference sequence). The CDR3 region has the DNA TGTGCCAGCAGCTTGGGAGGCCTATCCTACGAGCAGTACTTC. This codes for CASSLGGLSYEQYF.

This clone turned up a few times. This rearrangement joins TRBV7-9 to TRBJ1-2; D may be TRBD1 (5 bases). Germline V gene sequence: CDR1 SEHNR, CDR2 FQNEAQ (reference sequence). V was shortened by 4 bases and J by 6 bases, with 6 bases between the two germline ends. The CDR3 has 11 residues. The CDR3 reads CASSSRDGYTF. The CDR3, as DNA: TGTGCCAGCAGCTCCAGGGATGGCTACACCTTC.

The chain links TRBV7-2 to TRBJ2-7, with TRBD2 identical over 7 bases. V was clipped by 5 bases and J by 2 bases; unmatched bases: 9. This CDR3 has 15 residues. Germline V gives CDR1 SGHTA, CDR2 FQGNSA. CDR3: CASSPAGTETYEQYF. As DNA, the CDR3 is TGTGCCAGCAGCCCAGCGGGGACGGAGACCTACGAGCAGTACTTC.

V is TRBV30 and J is TRBJ2-7; 12 bases fit TRBD2. Per germline, CDR1 GTSNPN and CDR2 SVGIG (reference sequence). The CDR3 contains 16 residues. V shed 1 base and J 6 bases; nucleotides not matched to a gene: 10. In DNA, the CDR3 is TGTGCCTGGAGTGCCTCAAGACTAGCGGGAGTTCTCGAGCAGTACTTC. Translated, it gives CAWSASRLAGVLEQYF. Combining the CDR3 with reference TRBV30 and TRBJ2-7 gives the whole variable domain SQTIHQWPATLVQPVGSPLSLECTVEGTSNPNLYWYRQAAGRGLQLLFYSVGIGQISSEVPQNLSASRPQDRQFILSSKKLLLSDSGFYLCAWSASRLAGVLEQYFGPGTRLTVT.

The chain employs TRBV15 and TRBJ2-5, with a weak D call TRBD2 (5 bases). CDR3 length equals 15 residues. Germline CDR1 is LNHNV and CDR2 is YYDKDF (reference sequence). The V and J ends lost 3 bases and 0 bases respectively, with 11 bases between them. CDR3 bases: TGTGCCACCAGCAGGAGGACGGGATACCAAGAGACCCAGTACTTC. This sequence encodes CATSRRTGYQETQYF.

The rearrangement joins TRBV28 to TRBJ1-1, with TRBD1 as a possible D gene (6 bases). Germline V gene data show CDR1 as MDHEN and CDR2 as SYDVKM. The CDR3 has 16 residues. V shed 5 bases and J shed 0 bases, with 16 bases lying between them. The CDR3 DNA sequence: TGTGCCAGCAGTGCACCCCCGGGACACCTGAACACTGAAGCTTTCTTT. It is translated as CASSAPPGHLNTEAFF.

The chain employs TRBV5-1 and TRBJ2-1; 8 bases fit TRBD2. Losses at the gene ends were 2 bases for V and 7 bases for J; bases not matched to a gene: 5. The CDR3 runs 14 residues. Germline V lookup: CDR1 SGHRS, CDR2 YFSETQ. This CDR3 is CASSFGGEKNEQFF. CDR3 DNA sequence: TGCGCCAGCAGCTTCGGGGGGGAAAAGAATGAGCAGTTCTTC.

J is TRBJ2-7 and V is TRBV29-1, with TRBD1 matching 10 bases. V shed 7 bases and J 5 bases; nucleotides not matched to a gene: 8. Germline V lookup: CDR1 SQVTM, CDR2 ANQGSEA. The CDR3 runs 13 residues. The CDR3 DNA reads as TGCAGCGCCAGGACAGGGGGATACCACGAGCAGTACTTC. Translating it yields CSARTGGYHEQYF.

This CDR3 reads CASSYTGGRETQYF. The CDR3 nucleotides are TGTGCCAGCAGTTACACAGGGGGCCGGGAGACCCAGTACTTC. The chain is built from TRBV27 and TRBJ2-5, with TRBD1 matching 9 bases. Germline V gene lookup returns CDR1 MNHEY and CDR2 SMNVEV (reference sequence). CDR3 length: 14 residues. The V segment lost 4 bases and the J segment 5 bases; nucleotides outside the gene matches: 5.

This clone has a single count. The chain recombines TRBV6-4 with TRBJ1-4; D may be TRBD1 (6 bases). Germline CDR1 reads MRHNA; CDR2 reads SNTAGT. V dropped 4 bases and J dropped 7 bases, with 10 bases sitting between them. The CDR3 runs to 13 residues. Here the CDR3 reads CASSAQGGEKLFF. CDR3 nucleotides: TGTGCCAGCAGTGCACAGGGTGGTGAAAAACTGTTTTTT.

The V gene is TRBV5-6, the J gene TRBJ2-1, with D possibly being TRBD1 (5 bases). This CDR3 contains 14 residues. CDR1 SGHDT and CDR2 YYEEEE come from the germline V gene. V was cut by 4 bases and J by 0 bases, with 8 bases left in between. This chain's CDR3 is CASSQGGSYNEQFF. The CDR3 nucleotides are TGTGCCAGCAGCCAGGGCGGCTCCTACAATGAGCAGTTCTTC.

The V call is TRBV6-5, the J call TRBJ2-7, with a possible D match to TRBD2 (6 bases). From germline, CDR1 is MNHEY and CDR2 SVGAGI. Between the trimmed V and J ends, which lost 5 bases and 6 bases, there was a span of 11 bases. The CDR3 spans 12 residues. This CDR3 is CASSPLAFEQYF. CDR3 nucleotides: TGTGCCAGCAGTCCTCTAGCGTTCGAGCAGTACTTC.

The chain recombines TRBV7-9 with TRBJ1-4, with D maybe TRBD1 (5 bases). Trimming took off 2 bases at V and 7 bases at J, with 17 bases between the two ends. The CDR3 has 16 amino acids. Germline V gene data show CDR1 as SEHNR and CDR2 as FQNEAQ (reference sequence). This chain's CDR3 is CASSLPSTEYSEKLFF. Written as DNA, the CDR3 is TGTGCCAGCAGCTTACCCTCGACAGAGTACAGTGAAAAACTGTTTTTT.

The V call is TRBV5-4, the J call TRBJ2-7; D ambiguous. Germline V CDR1 and CDR2: SGHNT, YYREEE (reference sequence). Trimming stripped 3 bases from V and 5 bases from J, with 9 bases between. The CDR3 is 12 residues long. CDR3 sequence (DNA): TGTGCCAGCAGCTCTACCGACAACGAGCAGTACTTC. Translated: CASSSTDNEQYF.

J is TRBJ1-2 and V is TRBV27; TRBD1 might be the D (5 bases). Germline V CDR1 and CDR2: MNHEY, SMNVEV (reference sequence). Trimming left V 8 bases short and J 4 bases short, with 17 bases between. This CDR3 region has 14 residues. CDR3 amino acids: CASHPKGVLYGYTF. The DNA for the CDR3 is TGTGCCAGCCACCCCAAAGGGGTTCTCTATGGCTACACCTTC.

The chain uses TRBV6-5 and TRBJ1-3; TRBD1 matches at 9 bases. V lost 2 bases, J lost 1 base, and 0 bases stayed unmatched. Germline V gene data show CDR1 as MNHEY and CDR2 as SVGAGI. This CDR3 spans 15 amino acids. The CDR3 DNA reads TGTGCCAGCAGTTACGGGACAGGGTCTGGAAACACCATATATTTT. Its protein is CASSYGTGSGNTIYF.

The chain carries TRBV11-3 and TRBJ2-1, with 9 bases identical to TRBD2. V trimming: 3 bases; J trimming: 1 base; junction bases outside the gene matches: 10. From germline, CDR1 is SGHNT and CDR2 YENEEA. The CDR3 has 18 amino acids. CDR3 sequence (DNA): TGTGCCAGCAGCTTCTCTGGGTCAGCGGGAGGTTCCTACAATGAGCAGTTCTTC. This translates into CASSFSGSAGGSYNEQFF.

The chain recombines TRBV28 with TRBJ2-2, with no clear D. Germline V gives CDR1 MDHEN, CDR2 SYDVKM. Trimming removed 4 bases from V and 7 bases from J, with 16 bases in between. This CDR3 contains 15 residues. The CDR3 protein is CASSWHVVANGELFF. CDR3 nucleotides: TGTGCCAGCAGTTGGCACGTAGTAGCTAACGGGGAGCTGTTTTTT.

This chain uses TRBV4-1 with TRBJ1-2; 9 bases fit TRBD1. The CDR3 is made up of 17 amino acids. The germline V gene encodes CDR1 MGHRA and CDR2 YSYEKL. Losses at the gene ends were 5 bases for V and 8 bases for J; bases not matched to a gene: 18. CDR3 protein: CASSGQTGGAPRRGYTF. For the CDR3, the DNA is TGCGCCAGCAGCGGGCAAACAGGGGGCGCGCCCAGACGCGGCTACACCTTC.

The rearrangement links TRBV5-5 to TRBJ2-7; D call uncertain. CDR1 is SGHKS and CDR2 is YYEKEE in the germline V gene (reference sequence). This CDR3 is 15 amino acids long. V gave up 1 base and J gave up 2 bases, with 13 bases separating them. CDR3 loop: CASSLIQIITYEQYF. CDR3 DNA sequence: TGTGCCAGCAGCTTGATTCAAATCATCACCTACGAGCAGTACTTC.

V usage is TRBV19 and J usage is TRBJ2-5; 9 bases agree with TRBD1. The CDR3 is 15 residues long. Germline V lookup: CDR1 LNHDA, CDR2 SQIVND (reference sequence). Unmatched junction bases numbered 4, after V lost 1 base and J lost 4 bases. The CDR3 reads CASSIVTGGRETQYF. In DNA, the CDR3 is TGTGCCAGTAGTATAGTAACAGGGGGCAGAGAGACCCAGTACTTC.

J is TRBJ2-1 and V is TRBV24-1, with 7 positions matching TRBD2. This CDR3 is built from 18 residues. With 3 bases clipped from V and 0 bases from J, the junction kept 10 bases outside the gene matches. Germline assignment: CDR1 KGHDR and CDR2 SFDVKD. The CDR3 DNA reads as TGTGCCACCAGTGATCCCCAGTCACGCGGGAGCTCCTACAATGAGCAGTTCTTC. Translation: CATSDPQSRGSSYNEQFF.

This chain connects TRBV7-9 to TRBJ2-5, with 7 bases aligning to TRBD2. In germline, CDR1 is SEHNR, CDR2 FQNEAQ (reference sequence). The CDR3 is 16 residues long. V was clipped by 5 bases and J by 2 bases; unmatched bases: 11. The CDR3 nucleotides are TGTGCCAGCAGCAGGAGGGCTAGCGGAAGTCAAGAGACCCAGTACTTC. This translates into CASSRRASGSQETQYF.

CDR3 in amino acids: CAWSVAVNNEKLFF. CDR3 DNA: TGTGCCTGGAGTGTGGCAGTAAATAATGAAAAACTGTTTTTT. The chain employs TRBV30 and TRBJ1-4, with no clear D. The CDR3 consists of 14 residues. Deletions cut 0 bases from V and 4 bases from J, with 9 bases between. Germline values: CDR1 GTSNPN, CDR2 SVGIG (reference sequence). Looking up the rest from reference TRBV30 and TRBJ1-4 gives the full variable domain: SQTIHQWPATLVQPVGSPLSLECTVEGTSNPNLYWYRQAAGRGLQLLFYSVGIGQISSEVPQNLSASRPQDRQFILSSKKLLLSDSGFYLCAWSVAVNNEKLFFGSGTQLSVL.